Presented here are 15 T cell receptor beta chains from one specimen sequenced in a study of human T cells and chemical hapten exposure (dated by TCRdb to about 2021). Library preparation used RACE. The sequencer listed for this sample is NextSeq 500. TCRdb took the public reads, trimmed them with fastp at Q25, ran MiXCR for clone calling and kept in-frame beta chains. Rows merge per CDR3 protein into single entries with the most common DNA and genes. The sample contains tens of thousands of distinct CDR3 sequences, over 6.5% of them found a single time. The ten largest clonotypes hold approximately 3.7% of the sample. Interpreted using the paper, the time point label stands for: patch test 2, 6 weeks after DPC sensitization. What this sample's treatment or condition label stands for: therapeutic diphenylcyclopropenone sensitization with weekly scalp DPC. Sequenced material: whole blood, taken in connection with sensitization to the hapten diphenylcyclopropenone (DPC). These receptors came from a woman aged 50 to 60 with alopecia areata. Some clones in this sample may be carry-over from other donors' samples.

This clonotype was recorded many times. The chain is built from TRBV19 and TRBJ2-2, with D tentatively TRBD1 (6 bases). The V end was cut by 10 bases, the J end by 1 base, with 13 bases between. Looked up from germline, CDR1 is LNHDA and CDR2 is SQIVND (reference sequence). This CDR3 is 14 amino acids long. CDR3 coding DNA: TGTGCCACCCTTCCGACAGGGAACACCGGGGAGCTGTTTTTT. This sequence encodes CATLPTGNTGELFF.

This clonotype was counted many times. V is TRBV5-1 and J is TRBJ2-3; TRBD1 agrees at 7 bases. CDR3 length: 15 amino acids. Trimming at V came to 9 bases and at J to 4 bases, leaving 14 bases not matched to a gene. CDR1 SGHRS and CDR2 YFSETQ come from the germline V gene. Here the CDR3 DNA reads TGCGCCACCACAATACCGGAGACAGGGCCAGATACGCAGTATTTT. This encodes CATTIPETGPDTQYF.

V is TRBV4-3 and J is TRBJ1-3, with D perhaps matching TRBD1 (5 bases). The CDR3 has 15 residues. The ends were cut back, 2 bases at V and 6 bases at J, with 14 bases in the middle. The germline gives CDR1 LGHNA, CDR2 YSLEER. The CDR3 nucleotides read TGCGCCAGCAGCCAATACCAGGGCTACGTAAACACCATATATTTT. Amino acids: CASSQYQGYVNTIYF.

The gene calls are TRBV28 and TRBJ1-5; D not resolved. Germline V gene sequence: CDR1 MDHEN, CDR2 SYDVKM. Deletions cut 5 bases from V and 1 base from J, with 9 bases between. This CDR3 has 14 amino acids. The CDR3 reads CASSALKSNQPQHF. CDR3 in DNA: TGTGCCAGCAGTGCACTGAAGAGCAATCAGCCCCAGCATTTT.

The genes are TRBV12-3 or TRBV12-4 and TRBJ1-6, with D uncertain. V was cut by 3 bases and J by 5 bases, with 11 bases left in between. The CDR3 loop spans 15 amino acids. The CDR3 loop reads CASSFRRADNSPLHF. The CDR3, as DNA: TGTGCCAGCAGTTTCCGACGGGCGGATAATTCACCCCTCCACTTT.

This clonotype was found many times. The rearrangement uses TRBV5-1 and TRBJ1-1; 12 positions agree with TRBD1. Trimming took 4 bases from V and 7 from J; bases not matched to a gene: 8. CDR1 SGHRS and CDR2 YFSETQ come from the germline V gene. The CDR3 sequence is 15 residues long. The CDR3 here is CASSGKGQGAGEAFF. The CDR3 bases are TGCGCCAGCAGCGGGAAGGGACAGGGGGCGGGTGAAGCTTTCTTT.

This clonotype was picked up a small number of times. This sequence joins TRBV29-1 and TRBJ2-5; possible D gene TRBD2, 5 bases. The CDR3 consists of 10 residues. V was pared by 7 bases and J by 5 bases, with 8 bases between. Looked up from germline, CDR1 is SQVTM and CDR2 is ANQGSEA. Written as DNA, the CDR3 is TGCAGCGGAGGGTTTGAGACCCAGTACTTC. It codes for CSGGFETQYF.

This clonotype came up many times. J is TRBJ2-7 and V is TRBV15, with D possibly called TRBD1 or TRBD2 (5 bases each). V lost 1 base and J lost 6, with 10 bases in between. CDR1 is LNHNV and CDR2 is YYDKDF in the germline V gene (reference sequence). This CDR3 has 13 residues. This chain's CDR3 is CATSRGGVSEQYF. For the CDR3, the DNA is TGTGCCACCAGCAGAGGAGGGGTATCCGAGCAGTACTTC.

The V and J genes are TRBV6-1 and TRBJ1-1; 7 bases agree with TRBD1. Germline-derived CDR1 and CDR2 are MNHNS and SASEGT. This CDR3 spans 13 amino acids. Losses at the gene ends were 6 bases for V and 3 bases for J; bases not matched to a gene: 4. CDR3 protein: CASSAGTDTEAFF. The DNA of the CDR3 is TGTGCCAGCAGCGCCGGGACAGACACTGAAGCTTTCTTT.

This clonotype was found many times. The chain couples TRBV20-1 to TRBJ1-6; TRBD1 aligns across 11 bases. Germline values: CDR1 DFQATT, CDR2 SNEGSKA (reference sequence). The junction had 2 bases not matched to a gene; V was cut back by 2 bases and J by 2 bases. This CDR3 comprises 16 residues. The CDR3 reads CSARRTGGPYNSPLHF. The DNA of the CDR3 is TGCAGTGCTAGACGGACAGGGGGCCCCTATAATTCACCCCTCCACTTT.

This clonotype was found many times. This rearrangement joins TRBV21-1 to TRBJ1-2. TRBV21-1 is a pseudogene. The CDR3 is made up of 12 amino acids. The CDR3 region has the DNA TGTGCCAGCAAGGCATCTAACTATGGCTACACCTTC. Protein: CASKASNYGYTF.

This clonotype was observed a few times. The rearrangement joins TRBV7-9 to TRBJ1-5; no definite D call. Germline CDR1 SEHNR, CDR2 FQNEAQ (reference sequence). Trimming took 1 base from V and 7 from J, leaving 11 bases between them. The CDR3 extends over 14 amino acids. DNA for the CDR3: TGTGCCAGCAGCTTAGATGGTTCGCGGCAGCCCCAGCATTTT. Translated: CASSLDGSRQPQHF.

This clonotype was detected a few times. The chain employs TRBV5-1 and TRBJ2-7; D is undetermined. V was cut by 0 bases and J by 4 bases, with 5 bases left in between. Germline V lookup: CDR1 SGHRS, CDR2 YFSETQ. The length of the CDR3 is 12 residues. The CDR3 sequence is CASSLAEYEQYF. CDR3 nucleotides: TGCGCCAGCAGCTTGGCCGAATACGAGCAGTACTTC.

The table lists this clonotype with a few counts. The J gene is TRBJ1-1, the V gene TRBV7-2, with TRBD1 matching over 7 bases. The junction had 5 bases not matched to a gene; V was cut back by 1 base and J by 6 bases. This CDR3 comprises 14 residues. Germline values: CDR1 SGHTA, CDR2 FQGNSA. CDR3 nucleotides: TGTGCCAGCAGCTTAGTAGGGGGCCGGGCTGAAGCTTTCTTT. This translates into CASSLVGGRAEAFF.

Ten or more counts support this clonotype. The rearrangement joins TRBV6-1 to TRBJ1-5; D unresolved. This CDR3 has 14 residues. Trimming removed 11 bases from V and 0 bases from J, with 14 bases in between. Germline values: CDR1 MNHNS, CDR2 SASEGT. CDR3 in DNA: TGTGCCTGTTCTTTAAGTTATAGCAATCAGCCCCAGCATTTT. This sequence encodes CACSLSYSNQPQHF.